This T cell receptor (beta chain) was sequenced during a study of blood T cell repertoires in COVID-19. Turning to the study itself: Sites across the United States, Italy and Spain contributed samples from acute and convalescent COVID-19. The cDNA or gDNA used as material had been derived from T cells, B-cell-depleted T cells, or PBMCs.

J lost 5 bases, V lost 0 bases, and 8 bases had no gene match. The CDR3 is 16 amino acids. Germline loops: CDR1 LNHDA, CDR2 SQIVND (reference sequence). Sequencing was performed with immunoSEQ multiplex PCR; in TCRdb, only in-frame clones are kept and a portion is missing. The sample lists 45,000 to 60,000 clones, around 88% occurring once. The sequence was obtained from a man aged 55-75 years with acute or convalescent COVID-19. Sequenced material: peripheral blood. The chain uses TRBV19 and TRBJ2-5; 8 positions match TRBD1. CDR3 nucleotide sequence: TGTGCCAGTAGTATAGAGGTGGCAGGGGGCAGGGAGACCCAGTACTTC. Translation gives CASSIEVAGGRETQYF.